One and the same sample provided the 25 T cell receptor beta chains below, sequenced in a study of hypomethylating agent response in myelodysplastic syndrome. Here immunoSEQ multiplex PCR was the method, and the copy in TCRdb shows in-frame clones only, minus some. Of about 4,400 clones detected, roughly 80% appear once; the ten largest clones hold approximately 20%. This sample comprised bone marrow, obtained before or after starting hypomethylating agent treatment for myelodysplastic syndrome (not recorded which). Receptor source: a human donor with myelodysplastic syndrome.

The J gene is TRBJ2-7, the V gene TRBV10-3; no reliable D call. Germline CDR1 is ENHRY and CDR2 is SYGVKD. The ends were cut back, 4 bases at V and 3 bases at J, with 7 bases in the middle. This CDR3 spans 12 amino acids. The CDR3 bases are TGTGCCATCAGTGGTATGGGCTACGAGCAGTACTTC. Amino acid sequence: CAISGMGYEQYF.

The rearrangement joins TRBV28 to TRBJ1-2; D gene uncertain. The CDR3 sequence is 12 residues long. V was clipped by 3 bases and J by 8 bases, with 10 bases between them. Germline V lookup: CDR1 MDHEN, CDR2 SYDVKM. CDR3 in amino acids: CASSFNSRGYTF. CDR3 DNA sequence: TGTGCCAGCAGTTTTAATTCGCGGGGCTACACCTTC.

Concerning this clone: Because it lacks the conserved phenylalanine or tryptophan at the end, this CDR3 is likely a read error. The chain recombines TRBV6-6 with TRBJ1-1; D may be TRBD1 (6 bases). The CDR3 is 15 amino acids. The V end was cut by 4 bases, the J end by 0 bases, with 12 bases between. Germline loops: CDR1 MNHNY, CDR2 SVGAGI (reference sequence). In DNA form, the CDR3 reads TGTGCCAGCAGTTTAGGCAGGGGCCTGAACACTGAAGCTTTCCTT. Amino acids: CASSLGRGLNTEAFL.

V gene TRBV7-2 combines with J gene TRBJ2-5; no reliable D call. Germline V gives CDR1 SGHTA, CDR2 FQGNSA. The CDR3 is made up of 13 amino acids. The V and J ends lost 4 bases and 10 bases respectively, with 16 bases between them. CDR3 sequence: CASSSSIRVDQYF. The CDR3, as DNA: TGTGCCAGCAGCTCGTCTATCCGTGTAGACCAGTACTTC. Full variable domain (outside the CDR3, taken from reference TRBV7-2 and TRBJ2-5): GAGVSQSPSNKVTEKGKDVELRCDPISGHTALYWYRQSLGQGLEFLIYFQGNSAPDKSGLPSDRFSAERTGGSVSTLTIQRTQQEDSAVYLCASSSSIRVDQYFGPGTRLLVL.

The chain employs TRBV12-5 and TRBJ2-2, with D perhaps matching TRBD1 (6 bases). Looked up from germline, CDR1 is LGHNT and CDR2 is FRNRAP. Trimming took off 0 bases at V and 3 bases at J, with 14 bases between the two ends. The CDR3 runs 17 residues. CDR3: CASGLVHTGRHTGELFF. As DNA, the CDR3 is TGTGCTAGTGGTTTGGTACATACAGGGCGGCACACCGGGGAGCTGTTTTTT.

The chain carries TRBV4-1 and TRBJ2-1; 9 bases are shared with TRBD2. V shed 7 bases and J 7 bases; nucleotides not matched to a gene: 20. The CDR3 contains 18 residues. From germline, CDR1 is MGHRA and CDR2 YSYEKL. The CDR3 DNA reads TGCGCCAGCATACCAGGAGGCGGGAGGGCCCTACAATATAATGAGCAGTTCTTC. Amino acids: CASIPGGGRALQYNEQFF.

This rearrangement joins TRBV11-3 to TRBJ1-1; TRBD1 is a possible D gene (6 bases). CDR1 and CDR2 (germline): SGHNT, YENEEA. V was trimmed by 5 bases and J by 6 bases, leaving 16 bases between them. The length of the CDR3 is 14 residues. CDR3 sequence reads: CASSRGGQGSEAFF. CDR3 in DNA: TGTGCCAGCAGCAGGGGTGGGCAGGGGTCTGAAGCTTTCTTT.

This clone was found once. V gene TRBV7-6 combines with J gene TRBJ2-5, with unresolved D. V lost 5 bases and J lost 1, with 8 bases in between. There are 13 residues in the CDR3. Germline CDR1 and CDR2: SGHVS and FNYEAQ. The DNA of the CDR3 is TGTGCCAGCAGCCCCAGATTCCAAGAGACCCAGTACTTC. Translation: CASSPRFQETQYF.

Here the CDR3 reads CASSLGGALSGANVLTF. In nucleotides, the CDR3 is TGTGCCAGCAGTTTAGGCGGCGCCCTCTCTGGGGCCAACGTCCTGACTTTC. The rearrangement joins TRBV28 to TRBJ2-6; D gene uncertain. CDR3 size: 17 residues. Germline CDR1 MDHEN, CDR2 SYDVKM. The V end lost 2 bases, the J end lost 0 bases, and 11 bases lay between the germline ends.

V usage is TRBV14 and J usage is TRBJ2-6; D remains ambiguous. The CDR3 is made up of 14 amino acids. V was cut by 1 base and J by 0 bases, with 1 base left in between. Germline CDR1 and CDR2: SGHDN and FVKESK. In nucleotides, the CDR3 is TGTGCCAGCAGCCAAGCCTCTGGGGCCAACGTCCTGACTTTC. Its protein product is CASSQASGANVLTF.

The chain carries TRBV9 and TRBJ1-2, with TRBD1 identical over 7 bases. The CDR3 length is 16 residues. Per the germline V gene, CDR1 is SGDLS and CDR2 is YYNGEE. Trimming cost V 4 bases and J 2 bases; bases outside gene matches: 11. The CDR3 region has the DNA TGTGCCAGCAGCCCCCCGGGACAGCCCAAAAACTATGGCTACACCTTC. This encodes CASSPPGQPKNYGYTF.

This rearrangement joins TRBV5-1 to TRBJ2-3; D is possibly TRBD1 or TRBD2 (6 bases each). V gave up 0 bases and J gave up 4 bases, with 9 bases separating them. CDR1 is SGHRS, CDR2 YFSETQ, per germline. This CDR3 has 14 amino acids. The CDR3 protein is CASSLVGGPDTQYF. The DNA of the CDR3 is TGCGCCAGCAGCTTGGTTGGGGGGCCAGATACGCAGTATTTT.

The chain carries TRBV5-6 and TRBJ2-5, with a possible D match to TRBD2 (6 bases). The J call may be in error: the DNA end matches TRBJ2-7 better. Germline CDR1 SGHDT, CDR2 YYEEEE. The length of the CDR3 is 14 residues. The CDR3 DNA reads TGTGCCAGCAGATTCGGGACTCCTGGCGGCGAGCAGTACTTC. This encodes CASRFGTPGGEQYF.

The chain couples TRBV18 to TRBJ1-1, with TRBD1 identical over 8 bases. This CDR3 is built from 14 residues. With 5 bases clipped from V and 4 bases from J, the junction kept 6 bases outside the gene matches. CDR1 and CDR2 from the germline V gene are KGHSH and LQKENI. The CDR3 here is CASSSTGGSTEAFF. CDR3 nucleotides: TGTGCCAGCTCATCAACAGGGGGGAGCACTGAAGCTTTCTTT.

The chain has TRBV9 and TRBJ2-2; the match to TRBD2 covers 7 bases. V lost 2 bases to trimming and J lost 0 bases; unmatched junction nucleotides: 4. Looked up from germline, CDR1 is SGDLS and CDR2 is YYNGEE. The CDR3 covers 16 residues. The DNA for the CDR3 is TGTGCCAGCAGCGTCCAAGCGGGATCGAACACCGGGGAGCTGTTTTTT. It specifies CASSVQAGSNTGELFF.

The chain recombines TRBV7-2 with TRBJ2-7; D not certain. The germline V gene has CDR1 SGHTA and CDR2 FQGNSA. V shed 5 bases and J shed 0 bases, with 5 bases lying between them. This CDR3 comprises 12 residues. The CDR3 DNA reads TGTGCCAGCAGCGCCCTCTCCTACGAGCAGTACTTC. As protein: CASSALSYEQYF.

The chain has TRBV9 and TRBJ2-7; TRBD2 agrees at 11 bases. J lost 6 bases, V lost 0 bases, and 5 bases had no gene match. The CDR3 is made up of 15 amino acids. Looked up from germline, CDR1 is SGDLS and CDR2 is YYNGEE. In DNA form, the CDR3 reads TGTGCCAGCAGCGTAGGGGTAGCGGGAGGGGGCGAGCAGTACTTC. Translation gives CASSVGVAGGGEQYF.

DNA for the CDR3: TGTGCCAGCAGTGAAGTCTCGACTGGTGGGACCAACAATGAGCAGTTCTTC. Its translation is CASSEVSTGGTNNEQFF. V usage is TRBV6-1 and J usage is TRBJ2-1; D may match TRBD1 or TRBD2 (5 bases each). CDR1 and CDR2 from the germline V gene are MNHNS and SASEGT. Trimming stripped 1 base from V and 5 bases from J, with 18 bases between. CDR3 size: 17 residues.

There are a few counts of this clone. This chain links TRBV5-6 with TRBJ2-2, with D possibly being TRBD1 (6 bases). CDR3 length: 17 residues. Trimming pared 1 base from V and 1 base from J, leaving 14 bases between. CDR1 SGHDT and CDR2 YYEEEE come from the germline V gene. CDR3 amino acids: CASSLRLGAQNTGELFF. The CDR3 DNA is TGTGCCAGCAGCTTGAGGTTGGGGGCCCAGAACACCGGGGAGCTGTTTTTT.

The DNA for the CDR3 is TGTGCCAGCAGTTCTCCGGGACACCATGAAGCTTTCTTT. Its protein product is CASSSPGHHEAFF. The V call is TRBV28, the J call TRBJ1-1, with D possibly TRBD1 on 6 matching bases. Germline V gene lookup returns CDR1 MDHEN and CDR2 SYDVKM. The CDR3 covers 13 residues. V lost 4 bases to trimming and J lost 7 bases, with 13 bases between them. The variable domain in full, with the rest retrieved from reference TRBV28 and TRBJ1-1, is DVKVTQSSRYLVKRTGEKVFLECVQDMDHENMFWYRQDPGLGLRLIYFSYDVKMKEKGDIPEGYSVSREKKERFSLILESASTNQTSMYLCASSSPGHHEAFFGQGTRLTVV.

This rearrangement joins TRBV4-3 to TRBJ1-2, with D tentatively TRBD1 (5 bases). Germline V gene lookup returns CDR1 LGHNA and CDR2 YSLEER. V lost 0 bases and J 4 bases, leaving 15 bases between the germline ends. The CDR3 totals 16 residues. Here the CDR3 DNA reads TGCGCCAGCAGCCAAGATGTGGGGGTAGGTAGCTATGGCTACACCTTC. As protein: CASSQDVGVGSYGYTF.

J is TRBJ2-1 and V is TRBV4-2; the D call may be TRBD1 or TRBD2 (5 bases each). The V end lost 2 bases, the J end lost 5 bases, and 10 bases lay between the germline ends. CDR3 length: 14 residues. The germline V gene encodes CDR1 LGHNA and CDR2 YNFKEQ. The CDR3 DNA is TGTGCCAGCAGCCAACCCGGGGCTAACAATGAGCAGTTCTTC. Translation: CASSQPGANNEQFF.

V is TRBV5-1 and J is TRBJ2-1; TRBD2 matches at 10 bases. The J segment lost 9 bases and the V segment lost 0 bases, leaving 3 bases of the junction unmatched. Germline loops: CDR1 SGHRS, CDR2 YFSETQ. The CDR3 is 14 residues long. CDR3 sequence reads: CASSLGGTSVEQFF. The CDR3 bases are TGCGCCAGCAGCTTGGGGGGGACTAGCGTTGAGCAGTTCTTC.

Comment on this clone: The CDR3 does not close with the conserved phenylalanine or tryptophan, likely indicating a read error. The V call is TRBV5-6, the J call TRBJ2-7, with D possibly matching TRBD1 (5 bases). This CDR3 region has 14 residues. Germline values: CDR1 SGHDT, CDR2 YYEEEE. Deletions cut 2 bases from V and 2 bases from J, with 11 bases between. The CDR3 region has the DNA TGTGCCAGCAGCTTAACGGCGACAGCCTACGAGCAGTACCTC. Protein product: CASSLTATAYEQYL.

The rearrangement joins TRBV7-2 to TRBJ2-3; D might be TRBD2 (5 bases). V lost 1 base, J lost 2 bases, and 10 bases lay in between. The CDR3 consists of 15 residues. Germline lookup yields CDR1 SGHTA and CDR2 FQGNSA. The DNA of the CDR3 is TGTGCCAGCAGCTTAGGCAGCGGAATCACAGATACGCAGTATTTT. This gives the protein CASSLGSGITDTQYF.